This TCR beta chain emerged from a study of T-cell reconstitution after alpha-beta-depleted transplantation in children. Study conclusions and caveats: Approximately two months post-transplant, alpha-beta T cells reportedly originated from several hundred expanded graft clones.

The germline V gene encodes CDR1 MNHEY and CDR2 SVGEGT. V dropped 2 bases and J dropped 6 bases, with 12 bases sitting between them. The CDR3 consists of 14 residues. Researchers prepared the TCRbeta library using unique molecular identifiers, the study reports. TCRdb itself ran the PCR reads through MiXCR, one entry per CDR3 protein. Among roughly 420,000 distinct CDR3 sequences listed, 16% were seen once. Only a few counts were recorded for this clonotype. Its antigen is unidentified. This TCR derives from a boy younger than two who had a stem cell transplant for Wiskott-Aldrich syndrome, so the T cells may come from the graft donor. This specimen was PBMCs, mostly from graft donor cells, taken 360 days after TCRalphabeta/CD19-depleted stem cell transplant. The chain couples TRBV6-2 or TRBV6-3 to TRBJ2-3; D is unclear. The CDR3 region is CASSYPPLGDTQYF. The DNA of the CDR3 is TGTGCCAGCAGTTACCCCCCCCTTGGGGATACGCAGTATTTT.